The clone carrying this TCR beta chain was recorded many times. The V gene's germline CDR1 is SGHDT and CDR2 YYEEEE. With V trimmed by 7 bases and J by 0 bases, 7 bases remained unmatched. The CDR3 extends over 16 amino acids. This sample stems from a study of low-dose radiotherapy and immunotherapy resistance in tumors. The time point here: after trial treatment. Specified treatment: LDRT plus nivolumab, ipilimumab, low-dose cyclophosphamide and aspirin (RACIN trial). Donors received a regimen that comprised nivolumab, ipilimumab, aspirin, low-dose cyclophosphamide and low-dose radiotherapy. With TRAV- and TRBV-specific primers, first-strand cDNA was made, covering the alpha and beta chains. The TCRs were subjected to amplification over about 20 PCR cycles employing a constant-region primer in conjunction with a V-primer adapter. TCRdb ran MiXCR on the reads and lists one entry per CDR3 protein. Altogether about 84,000 distinct CDR3 sequences are present, 15% to 20% being singletons, with the ten largest covering roughly 1.5%.

The receptor was isolated from a male donor with prostate cancer. The sequencing used PBMCs, collected after low-dose radiotherapy plus immunotherapy. V usage is TRBV5-6 and J usage is TRBJ2-2, with 9 positions matching TRBD1. CDR3 protein: CASSQGALPNTGELFF. CDR3 sequence (DNA): TGTGCCAGCTCACAGGGGGCGCTTCCGAACACCGGGGAGCTGTTTTTT.